This T cell receptor beta chain was sequenced in a study of PD-1 blockade in classical Hodgkin lymphoma. Study background: Nivolumab was given intravenously to patients at 3 mg/kg every 2 weeks.

Assay used: immunoSEQ multiplex PCR; TCRdb lists only in-frame clones, some missing. Here the sample spans thousands of clones, around four fifths being singletons. All trial patients relapsed after autologous stem cell transplantation. The authors purified CD4+ T cells from thawed PBMCs by magnetic negative selection. Between the trimmed V and J ends, which lost 1 base and 0 bases, there was a span of 9 bases. The CDR3 is 15 amino acids. Germline V gene lookup returns CDR1 SEHNR and CDR2 FQNEAQ (reference sequence). This sequence joins TRBV7-9 and TRBJ2-5; D is ambiguous. Sequenced here: CD4+ T cells from blood, sampled at baseline. The clonotype originates from a human donor with classical Hodgkin lymphoma. Here the CDR3 reads CASSLVSTYQETQYF. The CDR3 DNA follows: TGTGCCAGCAGCTTAGTTAGCACGTACCAAGAGACCCAGTACTTC.